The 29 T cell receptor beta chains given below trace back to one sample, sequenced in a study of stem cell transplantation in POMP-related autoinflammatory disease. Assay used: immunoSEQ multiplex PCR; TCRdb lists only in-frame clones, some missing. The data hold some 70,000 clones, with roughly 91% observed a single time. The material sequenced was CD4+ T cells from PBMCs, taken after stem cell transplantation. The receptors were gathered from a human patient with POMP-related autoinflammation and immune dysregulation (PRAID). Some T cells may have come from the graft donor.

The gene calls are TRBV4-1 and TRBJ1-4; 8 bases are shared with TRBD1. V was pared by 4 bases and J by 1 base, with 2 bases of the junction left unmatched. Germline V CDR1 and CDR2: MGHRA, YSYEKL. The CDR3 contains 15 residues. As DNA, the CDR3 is TGCGCCAGCAGCCGCGGACAGGGAACTAATGAAAAACTGTTTTTT. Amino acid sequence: CASSRGQGTNEKLFF.

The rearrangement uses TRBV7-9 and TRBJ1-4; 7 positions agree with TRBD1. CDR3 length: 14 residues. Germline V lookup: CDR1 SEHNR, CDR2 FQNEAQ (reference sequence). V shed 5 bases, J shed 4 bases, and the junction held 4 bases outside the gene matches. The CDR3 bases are TGTGCCAGCAGCCAGACAGGGAATAATGAAAAACTGTTTTTT. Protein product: CASSQTGNNEKLFF.

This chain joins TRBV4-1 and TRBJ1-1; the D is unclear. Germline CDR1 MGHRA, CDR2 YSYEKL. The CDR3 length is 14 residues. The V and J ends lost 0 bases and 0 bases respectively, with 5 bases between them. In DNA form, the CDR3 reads TGCGCCAGCAGCCAAGATGCGGTGAACACTGAAGCTTTCTTT. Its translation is CASSQDAVNTEAFF.

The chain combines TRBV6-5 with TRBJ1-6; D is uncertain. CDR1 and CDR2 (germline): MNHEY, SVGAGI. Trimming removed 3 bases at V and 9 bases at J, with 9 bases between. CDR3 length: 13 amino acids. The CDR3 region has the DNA TGTGCCAGCAGTTATGAGAGGATTTCACCCCTCCACTTT. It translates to CASSYERISPLHF.

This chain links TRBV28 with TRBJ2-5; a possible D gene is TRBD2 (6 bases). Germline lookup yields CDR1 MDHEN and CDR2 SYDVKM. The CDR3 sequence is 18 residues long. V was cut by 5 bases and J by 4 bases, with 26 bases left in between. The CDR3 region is CASSPLKRSGRKGETQYF. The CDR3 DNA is TGTGCCAGCAGTCCCCTCAAACGATCAGGGAGGAAAGGAGAGACCCAGTACTTC.

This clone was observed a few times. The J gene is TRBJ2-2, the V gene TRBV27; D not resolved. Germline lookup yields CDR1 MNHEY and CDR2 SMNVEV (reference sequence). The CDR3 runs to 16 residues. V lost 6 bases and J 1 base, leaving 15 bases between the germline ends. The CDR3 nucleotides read TGTGCCAGCAGCCCCCTGTTCCCCTTGAACACCGGGGAGCTGTTTTTT. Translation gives CASSPLFPLNTGELFF.

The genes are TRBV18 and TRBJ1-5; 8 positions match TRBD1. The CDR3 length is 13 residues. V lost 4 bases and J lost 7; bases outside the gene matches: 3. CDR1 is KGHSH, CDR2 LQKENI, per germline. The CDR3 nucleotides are TGTGCCAGCTCACGGGGACAGGCGCAGCCCCAGCATTTT. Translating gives CASSRGQAQPQHF.

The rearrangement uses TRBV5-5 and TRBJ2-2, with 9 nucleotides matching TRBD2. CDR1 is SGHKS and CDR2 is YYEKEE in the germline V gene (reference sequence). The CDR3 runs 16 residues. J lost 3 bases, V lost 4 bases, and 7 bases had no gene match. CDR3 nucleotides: TGTGCCAGCAGCCCCCGGTTAGCGGGGGACACCGGGGAGCTGTTTTTT. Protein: CASSPRLAGDTGELFF.

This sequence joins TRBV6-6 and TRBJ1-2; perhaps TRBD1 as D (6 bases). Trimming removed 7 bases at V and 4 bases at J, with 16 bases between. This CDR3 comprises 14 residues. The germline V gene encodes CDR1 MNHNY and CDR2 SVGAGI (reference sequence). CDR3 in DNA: TGTGCCAGCAATCTCGGACAGTACTTCTATGGCTACACCTTC. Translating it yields CASNLGQYFYGYTF.

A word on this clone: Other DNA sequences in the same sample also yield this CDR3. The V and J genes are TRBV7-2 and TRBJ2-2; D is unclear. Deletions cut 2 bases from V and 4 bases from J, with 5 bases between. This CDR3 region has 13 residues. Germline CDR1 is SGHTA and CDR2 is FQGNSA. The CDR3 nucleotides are TGTGCCAGCAGCTTACGGGTCACCGGGGAGCTGTTTTTT. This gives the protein CASSLRVTGELFF.

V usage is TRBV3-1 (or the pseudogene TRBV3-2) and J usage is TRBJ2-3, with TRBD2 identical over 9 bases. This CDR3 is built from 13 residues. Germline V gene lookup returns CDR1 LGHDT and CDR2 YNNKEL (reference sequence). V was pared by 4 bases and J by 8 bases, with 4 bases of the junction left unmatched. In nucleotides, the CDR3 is TGTGCCAGCAGCCTTCTACTAGCGGGTACGCAGTATTTT. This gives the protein CASSLLLAGTQYF.

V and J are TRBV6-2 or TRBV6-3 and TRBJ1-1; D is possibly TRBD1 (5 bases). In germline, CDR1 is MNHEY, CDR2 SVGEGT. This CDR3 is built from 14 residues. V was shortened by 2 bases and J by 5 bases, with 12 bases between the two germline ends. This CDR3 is CASSYNDRGTEAFF. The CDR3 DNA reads TGTGCCAGCAGTTACAATGACCGGGGGACTGAAGCTTTCTTT.

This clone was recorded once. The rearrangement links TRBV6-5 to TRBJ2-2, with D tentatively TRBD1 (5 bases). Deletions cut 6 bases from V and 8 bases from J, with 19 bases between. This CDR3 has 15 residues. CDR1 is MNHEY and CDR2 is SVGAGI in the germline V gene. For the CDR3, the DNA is TGTGCCAGCAGAACTTTGACAGAGCTAAGAGGGGAGCTGTTTTTT. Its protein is CASRTLTELRGELFF.

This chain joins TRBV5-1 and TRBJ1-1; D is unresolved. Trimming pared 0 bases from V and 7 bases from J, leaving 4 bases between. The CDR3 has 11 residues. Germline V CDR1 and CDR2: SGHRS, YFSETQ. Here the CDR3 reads CASSLEGEAFF. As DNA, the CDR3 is TGCGCCAGCAGCTTGGAGGGTGAAGCTTTCTTT. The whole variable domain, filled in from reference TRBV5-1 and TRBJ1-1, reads KAGVTQTPRYLIKTRGQQVTLSCSPISGHRSVSWYQQTPGQGLQFLFEYFSETQRNKGNFPGRFSGRQFSNSRSEMNVSTLELGDSALYLCASSLEGEAFFGQGTRLTVV.

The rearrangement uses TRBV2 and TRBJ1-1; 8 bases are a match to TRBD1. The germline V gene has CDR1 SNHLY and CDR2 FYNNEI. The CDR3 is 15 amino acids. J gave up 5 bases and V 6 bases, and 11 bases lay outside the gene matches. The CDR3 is CASRPRTGRGTEAFF. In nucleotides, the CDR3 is TGTGCCAGCAGACCGAGGACAGGGCGGGGGACTGAAGCTTTCTTT.

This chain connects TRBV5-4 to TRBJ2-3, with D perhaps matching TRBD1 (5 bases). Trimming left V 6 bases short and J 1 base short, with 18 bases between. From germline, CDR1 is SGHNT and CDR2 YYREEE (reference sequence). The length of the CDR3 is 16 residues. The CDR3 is CASTPSAIGGTDTQYF. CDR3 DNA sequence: TGTGCCAGCACCCCTTCCGCTATAGGGGGCACAGATACGCAGTATTTT.

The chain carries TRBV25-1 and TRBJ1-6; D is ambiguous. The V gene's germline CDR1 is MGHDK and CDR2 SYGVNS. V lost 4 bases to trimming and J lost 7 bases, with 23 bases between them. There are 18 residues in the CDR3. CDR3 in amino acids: CASSARGLVILYNSPLHF. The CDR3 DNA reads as TGTGCCAGCAGTGCTCGTGGACTAGTAATATTGTACAATTCACCCCTCCACTTT. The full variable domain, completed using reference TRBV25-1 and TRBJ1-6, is EADIYQTPRYLVIGTGKKITLECSQTMGHDKMYWYQQDPGMELHLIHYSYGVNSTEKGDLSSESTVSRIRTEHFPLTLESARPSHTSQYLCASSARGLVILYNSPLHFGNGTRLTVT.

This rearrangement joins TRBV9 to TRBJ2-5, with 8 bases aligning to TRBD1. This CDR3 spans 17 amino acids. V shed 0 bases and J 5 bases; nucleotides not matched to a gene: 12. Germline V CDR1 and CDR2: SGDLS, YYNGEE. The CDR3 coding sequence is TGTGCCAGCAGCGTAGGAGGCGCAGGGGGCGTCGATGAGACCCAGTACTTC. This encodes CASSVGGAGGVDETQYF.

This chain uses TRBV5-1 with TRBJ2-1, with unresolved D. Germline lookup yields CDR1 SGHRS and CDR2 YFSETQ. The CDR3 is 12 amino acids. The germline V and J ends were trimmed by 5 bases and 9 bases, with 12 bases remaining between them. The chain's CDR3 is CASSPGFGEQFF. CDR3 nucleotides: TGCGCCAGCAGTCCCGGCTTCGGTGAGCAGTTCTTC.

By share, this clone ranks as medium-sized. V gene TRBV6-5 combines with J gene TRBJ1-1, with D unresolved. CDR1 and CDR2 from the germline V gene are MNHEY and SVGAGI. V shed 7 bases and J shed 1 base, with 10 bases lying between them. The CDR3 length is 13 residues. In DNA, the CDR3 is TGTGCCAGCAAGGAGGGTACGAACACTGAAGCTTTCTTT. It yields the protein CASKEGTNTEAFF.

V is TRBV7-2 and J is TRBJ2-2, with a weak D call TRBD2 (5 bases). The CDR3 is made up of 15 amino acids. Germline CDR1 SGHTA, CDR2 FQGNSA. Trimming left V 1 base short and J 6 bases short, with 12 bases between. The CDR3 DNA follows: TGTGCCAGCAGCTTAGATGGCGGGTGGGCCGGGGAGCTGTTTTTT. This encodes CASSLDGGWAGELFF.

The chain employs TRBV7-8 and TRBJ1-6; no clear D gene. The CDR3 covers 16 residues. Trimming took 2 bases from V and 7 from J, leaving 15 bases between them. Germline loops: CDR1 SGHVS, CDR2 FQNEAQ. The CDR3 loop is CASSLTFLPGNSPLHF. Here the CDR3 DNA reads TGTGCCAGCAGCTTAACGTTTTTGCCGGGGAATTCACCCCTCCACTTT.

CDR3 protein: CAISESQIRKETQYF. CDR3 nucleotide sequence: TGTGCCATCAGTGAGTCGCAGATCAGGAAGGAGACCCAGTACTTC. The gene calls are TRBV10-3 and TRBJ2-5; D call uncertain. The length of the CDR3 is 15 residues. The V gene's germline CDR1 is ENHRY and CDR2 SYGVKD. Trimming took off 0 bases at V and 5 bases at J, with 13 bases between the two ends.

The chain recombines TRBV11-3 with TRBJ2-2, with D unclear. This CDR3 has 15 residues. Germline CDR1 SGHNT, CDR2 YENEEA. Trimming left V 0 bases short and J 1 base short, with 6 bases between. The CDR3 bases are TGTGCCAGCAGCTTAGATCCCGGGAACACCGGGGAGCTGTTTTTT. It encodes CASSLDPGNTGELFF.

In DNA form, the CDR3 reads TGTGCCAGCAGCCACCTCTCGCTAGCGGGGGGTAGCACAGATACGCAGTATTTT. This encodes CASSHLSLAGGSTDTQYF. This chain joins TRBV3-1 (or the pseudogene TRBV3-2) and TRBJ2-3; TRBD2 aligns across 11 bases. The junction had 8 bases not matched to a gene; V was cut back by 3 bases and J by 0 bases. The germline V gene has CDR1 LGHDT and CDR2 YNNKEL (reference sequence). The CDR3 totals 18 residues.

CDR3 in DNA: TGTGCCATCAAACCGACAGGGGGAGAGACCCAGTACTTC. It specifies CAIKPTGGETQYF. This chain connects TRBV10-3 to TRBJ2-5; 9 bases are a match to TRBD1. This CDR3 region has 13 residues. Trimming at V came to 7 bases and at J to 4 bases, leaving 4 bases not matched to a gene. Germline loops: CDR1 ENHRY, CDR2 SYGVKD.

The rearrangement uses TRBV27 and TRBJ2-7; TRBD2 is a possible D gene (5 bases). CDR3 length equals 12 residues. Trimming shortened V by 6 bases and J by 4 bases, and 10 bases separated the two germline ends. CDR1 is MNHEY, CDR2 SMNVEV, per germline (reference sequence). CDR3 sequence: CASRHGEYEQYF. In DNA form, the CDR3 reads TGTGCCAGCAGGCACGGGGAATACGAGCAGTACTTC.

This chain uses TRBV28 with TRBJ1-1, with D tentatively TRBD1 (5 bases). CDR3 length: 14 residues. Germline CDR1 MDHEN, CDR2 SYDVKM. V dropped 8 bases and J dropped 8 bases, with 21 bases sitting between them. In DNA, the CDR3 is TGTGCCAGCGCCCTTAGTCTCGGGGCAGGGGAAGCTTTCTTT. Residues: CASALSLGAGEAFF.

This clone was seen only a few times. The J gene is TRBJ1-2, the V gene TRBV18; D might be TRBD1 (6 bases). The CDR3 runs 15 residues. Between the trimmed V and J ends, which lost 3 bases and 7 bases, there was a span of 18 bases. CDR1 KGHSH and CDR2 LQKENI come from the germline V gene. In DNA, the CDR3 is TGTGCCAGCTCACCGCTCGGACAGTCGAGGGGTGGCTACACCTTC. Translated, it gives CASSPLGQSRGGYTF.